This T cell receptor (beta chain) was documented in a study of T cells and copy number aberrations in small-cell lung cancer (dated by TCRdb to about 2021). At the level of the whole study: TCR repertoire sequencing was paired with whole-exome sequencing of the same tumor regions to relate T cell metrics to mutations and copy number aberrations. Tumor TCR data existed for 17 patients, and about 15 patients had TCR data from both tumor tissue and normal tissue.

The full study reports these points: Every specimen was formalin-fixed paraffin-embedded tissue, a material known to introduce sequencing artifacts. Higher copy number aberration burden was negatively correlated with tumor T-cell density, richness and clonality. Compared with adjacent lung tissue, tumors showed lower T-cell density, richness and clonality, although the density difference was not significant. The study was limited by a small sample size because surgical resection is uncommon in small-cell lung cancer, and validation of the findings is required. Across regions, the TCR repertoire was highly heterogeneous, with roughly 79.9-98% of clones confined to a single region, an overlap lower than the overlap seen in localized NSCLC.

The donors were limited-stage small-cell lung cancer patients who had surgical resection in Hangzhou, China, between the late 2000s and the early 2020s. Every donor went straight to surgery with no preoperative chemotherapy or radiotherapy, and no donor was given immunotherapy either before or after surgery. In the sequenced cohort of 15 to 20 patients, every patient was either a smoker or a heavy second-hand smoker. To represent spatial heterogeneity of the primary tumors, a grid approach was used to collect three regions from each tumor FFPE block. To enrich for malignant cells, tumor regions underwent macrodissection, and selection was restricted to regions expected to yield at least 150 ng DNA. To characterize T cell repertoire heterogeneity, the study applied multi-region TCR-beta sequencing to resected limited-stage small-cell lung cancers and to tumor-adjacent lung tissue. Genomic DNA was extracted from FFPE tissue using the AllPrep DNA/RNA FFPE Kit (Qiagen).

The immunoSEQ hsTCRB Kit was used with multiplexed V- and J-gene primers to amplify TCR-beta CDR3 regions from genomic DNA. Unique DNA barcodes were added in a second PCR, and the samples were pooled together with a negative control and a positive control. An Illumina MiSeq running a 150-cycle paired-end protocol was used to sequence the pooled TCR-beta libraries. Regarding the original processing steps: Raw sequencing data were processed by Adaptive Biotechnologies into a report containing normalized, annotated TCR-beta repertoires. To compute T-cell density, TCR-beta templates were normalized to usable DNA, with usable DNA estimated through amplification of housekeeping genes. Richness was defined as the count of unique rearrangements, and clonality was defined as 1 minus Pielou's evenness. The Jaccard index, the Morisita overlap index, and the proportion of shared top-20 clonotypes were used to quantify intratumor TCR heterogeneity between regions. The table was pulled from immuneACCESS by TCRdb, which kept in-frame rearrangements only. Such tables lose some clones; where checked, under half of the loss comes from unresolved V genes, and the rest has no known cause. D and trimming were read from the DNA, whereas the V and J calls and clone size are those reported in that table. For this sample the table gives several thousand clones, of which around 77% were detected only once. The ten biggest clones cover roughly 9.7% of the sample.

About this clone itself: Its antigen remains unidentified. It has no much larger one-base neighbor in the sample; base qualities were not kept.

CDR1 DFQATT and CDR2 SNEGSKA are derived from the germline V gene (reference sequence). Including cysteine and phenylalanine, the CDR3 has 11 amino acids. Of the read, only the CDR3 DNA is kept; its 33 bases are in frame from base 1. V loses 5 bases of germline sequence and J loses 4 bases, and the interval between the two ends is 9 bases. The TCR sequence derives from a man aged 50 or older with small cell lung cancer. The rearranged chain carries TRBV20-1 and TRBJ2-7; TRBD1 might be the D gene, on 6 matching bases. Sequenced input: tumor tissue. The CDR3 here reads CSAAGEYEQYF. The DNA reads TGCAGTGCTGCAGGGGAGTACGAGCAGTACTTC.